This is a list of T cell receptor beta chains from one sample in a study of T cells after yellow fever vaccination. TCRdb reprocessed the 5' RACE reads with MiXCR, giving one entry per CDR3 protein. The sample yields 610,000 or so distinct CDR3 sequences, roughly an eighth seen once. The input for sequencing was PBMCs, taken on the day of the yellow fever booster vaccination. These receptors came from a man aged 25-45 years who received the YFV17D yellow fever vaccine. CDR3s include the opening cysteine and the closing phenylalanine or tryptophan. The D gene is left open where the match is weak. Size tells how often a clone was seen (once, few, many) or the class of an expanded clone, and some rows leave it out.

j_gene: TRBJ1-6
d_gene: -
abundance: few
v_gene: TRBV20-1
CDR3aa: CSASYPQRHSPLHF

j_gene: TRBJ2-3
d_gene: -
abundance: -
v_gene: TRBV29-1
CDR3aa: CSVPGFVPNTQYF

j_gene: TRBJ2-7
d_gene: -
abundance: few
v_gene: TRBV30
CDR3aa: CAWSADYEQYF

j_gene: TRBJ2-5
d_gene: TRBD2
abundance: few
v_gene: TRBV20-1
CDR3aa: CSASRGGSVETQYF

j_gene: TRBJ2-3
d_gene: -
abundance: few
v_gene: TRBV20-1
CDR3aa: CSANLRQAPTDTQYF

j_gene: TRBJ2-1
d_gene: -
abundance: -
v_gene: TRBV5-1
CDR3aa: CASSRAEGLYNEQFF

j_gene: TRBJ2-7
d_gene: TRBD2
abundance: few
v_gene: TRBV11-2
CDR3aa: CASSLRLSTSGDPYEQYF

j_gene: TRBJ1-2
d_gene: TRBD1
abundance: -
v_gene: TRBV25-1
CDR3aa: CASSGQGTGMGGYTF

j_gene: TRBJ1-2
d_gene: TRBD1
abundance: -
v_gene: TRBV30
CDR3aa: CAWTGQGSGYTF

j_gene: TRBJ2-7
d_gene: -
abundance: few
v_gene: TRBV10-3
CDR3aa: CAISESAGAGGRDEQYF

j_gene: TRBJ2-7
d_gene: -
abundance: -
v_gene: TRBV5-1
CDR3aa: CASSSLAGLSYEQYF

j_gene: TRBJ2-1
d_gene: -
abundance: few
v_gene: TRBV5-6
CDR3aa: CASSSGTRNEQFF

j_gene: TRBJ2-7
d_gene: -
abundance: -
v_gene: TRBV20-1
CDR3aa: CSATKGEEQYF

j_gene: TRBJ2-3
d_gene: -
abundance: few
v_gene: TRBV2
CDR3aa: CASSDVVREKTDTQYF

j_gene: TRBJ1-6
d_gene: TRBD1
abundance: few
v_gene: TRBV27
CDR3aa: CASSFLGTGENSPLHF

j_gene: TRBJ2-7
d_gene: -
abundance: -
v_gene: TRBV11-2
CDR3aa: CASSLDRSGVEQYF

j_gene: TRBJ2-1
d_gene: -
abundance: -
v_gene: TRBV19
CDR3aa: CASSGGHGGNEQFF

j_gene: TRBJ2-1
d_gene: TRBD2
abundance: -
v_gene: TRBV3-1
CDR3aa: CASSSSGYYNEQFF

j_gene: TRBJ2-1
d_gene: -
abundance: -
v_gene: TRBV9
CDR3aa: CASSVAGWGEQFF

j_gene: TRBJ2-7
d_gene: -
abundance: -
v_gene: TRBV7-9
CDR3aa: CASSHGLINYEQYF

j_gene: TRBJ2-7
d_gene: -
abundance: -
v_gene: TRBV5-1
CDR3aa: CASSAEGSGNYEQYF

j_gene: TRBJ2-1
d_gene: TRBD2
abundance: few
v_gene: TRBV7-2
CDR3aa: CASSPWASGSYEQFF

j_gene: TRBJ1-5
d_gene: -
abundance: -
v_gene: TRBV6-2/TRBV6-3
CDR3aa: CASSYVGSGPQHF

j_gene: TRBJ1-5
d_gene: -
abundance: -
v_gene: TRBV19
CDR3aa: CASYQGRGNQPQHF

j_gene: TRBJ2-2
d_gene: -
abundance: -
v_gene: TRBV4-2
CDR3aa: CASSQLARASTGELFF

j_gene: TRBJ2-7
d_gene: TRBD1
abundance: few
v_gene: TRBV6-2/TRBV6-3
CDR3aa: CASSPGQKSEQYF

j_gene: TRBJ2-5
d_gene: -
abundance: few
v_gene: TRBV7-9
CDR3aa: CASSHTPQAWSGETQYF

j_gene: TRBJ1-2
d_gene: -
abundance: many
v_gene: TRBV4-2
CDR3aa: CASSQTGDGGDGYTF

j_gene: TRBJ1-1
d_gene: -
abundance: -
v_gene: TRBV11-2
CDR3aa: CASSLWAAPEAFF

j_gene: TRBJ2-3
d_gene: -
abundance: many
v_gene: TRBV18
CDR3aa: CASSPSDTQYF

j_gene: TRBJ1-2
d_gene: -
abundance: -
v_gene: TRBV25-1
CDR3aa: CASSGAGSGNGYTF

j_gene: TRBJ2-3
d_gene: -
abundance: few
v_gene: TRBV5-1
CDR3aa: CVTQLDTGRGDTQYF

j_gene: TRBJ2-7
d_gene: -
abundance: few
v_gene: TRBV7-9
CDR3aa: CASSFPRDGETYEQYF

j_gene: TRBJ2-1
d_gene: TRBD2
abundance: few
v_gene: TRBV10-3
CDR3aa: CAISELLAGGGEQFF

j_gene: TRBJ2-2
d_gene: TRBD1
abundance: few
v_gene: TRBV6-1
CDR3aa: CASQTGPNTGELFF

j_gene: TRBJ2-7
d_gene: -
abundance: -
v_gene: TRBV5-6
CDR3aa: CASSLATVYFHYEQYF

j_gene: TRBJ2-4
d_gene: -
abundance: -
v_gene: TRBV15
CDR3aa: CATSRDSAIDIQYF

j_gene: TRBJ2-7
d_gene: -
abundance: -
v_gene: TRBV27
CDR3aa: CASSLGGLRIYEQYF

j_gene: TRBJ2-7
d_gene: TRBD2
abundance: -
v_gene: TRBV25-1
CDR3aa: CASGPGGEQYF

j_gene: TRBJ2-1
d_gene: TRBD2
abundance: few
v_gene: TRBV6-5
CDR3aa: CASSYRGTSGREQFF

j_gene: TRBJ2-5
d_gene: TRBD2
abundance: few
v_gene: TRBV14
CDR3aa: CASSELAAGTQYF

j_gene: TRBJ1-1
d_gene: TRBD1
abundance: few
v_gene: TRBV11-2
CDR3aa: CASSWTDRGNTEAFF

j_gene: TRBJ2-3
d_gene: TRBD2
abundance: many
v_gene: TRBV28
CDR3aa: CASSTTSGRKRVLDTQYF

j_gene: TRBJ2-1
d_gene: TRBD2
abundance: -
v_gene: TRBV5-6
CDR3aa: CASSLGLAEDEQFF

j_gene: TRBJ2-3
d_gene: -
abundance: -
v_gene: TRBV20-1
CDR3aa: CSAKHWDTDTQYF

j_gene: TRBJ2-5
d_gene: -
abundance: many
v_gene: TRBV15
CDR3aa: CATSRDRRETQYF

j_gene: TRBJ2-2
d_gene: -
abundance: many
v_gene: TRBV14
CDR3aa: CASSPSELAGELFF

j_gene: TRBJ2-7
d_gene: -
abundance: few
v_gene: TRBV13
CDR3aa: CASSTHNDREQYF

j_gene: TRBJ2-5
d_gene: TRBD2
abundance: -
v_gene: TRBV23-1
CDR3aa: CASSQGTSGRAGETQYF

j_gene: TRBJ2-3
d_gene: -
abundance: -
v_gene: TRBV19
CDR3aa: CASAGTPTDTQYF